This T cell receptor beta chain was sequenced in a study of shared clonotypes between healthy human individuals. CDR1 SGHRS and CDR2 YFSETQ come from the germline V gene. The CDR3 is 15 residues long. J gave up 1 base and V 5 bases, and 8 bases lay outside the gene matches. How the authors handled the data: ImmunoSEQ gave junction-only sequences without quality scores, so filtering differed. Data came from immunoSEQ multiplex PCR; TCRdb stores just in-frame clones and leaves some out. The V and J calls and the clone size are those of that table, but D and trimming were determined from the DNA. The data hold some 2,500,000 clones, with over 85% observed a single time.

The TCR originated in a man aged 18 to 29 in good health. Some clones in this sample may be carry-over from other donors' samples. Material for sequencing was naive CD4+ T cells from PBMCs. As for subset: CD45RA+ positively selected. This chain connects TRBV5-1 to TRBJ2-5; 7 positions agree with TRBD1. The CDR3 reads CASSVLGQTQETQYF. Here the CDR3 DNA reads TGCGCCAGCAGTGTCTTGGGACAGACCCAAGAGACCCAGTACTTC.